This T cell receptor (beta chain) was sequenced during a study of shared clonotypes between healthy human individuals. Nashville, Tennessee was home to all donors, who were Caucasian adults. Assay execution proceeded at the deep level. TCRdb's copy holds only in-frame clones and misses some; the assay was immunoSEQ multiplex PCR. Of 400,000 to 550,000 clones in the sample, roughly 85% are singletons; the top ten hold around 12%. Many counts were recorded for this clone. This clonotype originated in a woman aged 40 to 50 in good health. Some clones in this sample may be carry-over from other donors' samples. The source material was PBMCs.

The CDR3 loop reads CASSQDPGARGTQYF. CDR3 bases: TGCGCCAGCAGCCAAGACCCTGGGGCCCGGGGGACCCAGTACTTC. This chain uses TRBV4-1 with TRBJ2-5, with D perhaps being TRBD1 or TRBD2 (5 bases each). CDR3 length: 15 residues. The germline V gene has CDR1 MGHRA and CDR2 YSYEKL. Trimming pared 0 bases from V and 7 bases from J, leaving 15 bases between.